The TCR beta chain under discussion was sequenced for a study of blood T cells in healthy people across ages. Study-wide context: Per two T cells, template switching captured roughly one barcoded beta molecule. Study-level findings and limits: Donor CMV status was unknown, possibly confounding expanded clonotype changes.

Using a J-beta primer mix together with a sample-barcoded 5' primer, a second PCR was run for roughly 6 to 11 cycles. TCRdb reprocessed the 5' RACE reads with MiXCR, giving one entry per CDR3 protein. The sample records under 1,000,000 distinct CDR3 sequences, 46% being singletons. Concerning this clonotype itself: No antigen is known for it. Its ends do not fully match the called genes, so a read error is possible.

The clonotype originates from a man aged 80 or over in good health. The sample comprised blood.

The CDR3 bases are TGTGCCATCGGTGATGGGACAGCCTACGAGCAGTACTTC. Translated: CAIGDGTAYEQYF. The J gene is TRBJ2-7, the V gene TRBV10-3; 7 nucleotides align to TRBD1. The CDR3 runs to 13 residues. The germline CDR1 and CDR2 sequences are ENHRY and SYGVKD.